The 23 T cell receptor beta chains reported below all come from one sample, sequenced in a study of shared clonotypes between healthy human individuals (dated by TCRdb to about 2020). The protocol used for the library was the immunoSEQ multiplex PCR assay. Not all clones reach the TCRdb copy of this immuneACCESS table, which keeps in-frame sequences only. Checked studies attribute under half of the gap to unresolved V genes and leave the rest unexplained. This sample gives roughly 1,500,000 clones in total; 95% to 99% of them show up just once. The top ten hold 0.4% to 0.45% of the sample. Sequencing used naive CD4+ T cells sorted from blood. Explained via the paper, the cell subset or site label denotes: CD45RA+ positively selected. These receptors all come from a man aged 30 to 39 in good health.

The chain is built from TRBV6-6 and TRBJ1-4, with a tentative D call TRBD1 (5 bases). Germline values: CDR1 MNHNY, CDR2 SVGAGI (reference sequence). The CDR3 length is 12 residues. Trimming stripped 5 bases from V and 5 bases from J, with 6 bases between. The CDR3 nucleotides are TGTGCCAGCAGTCACAGGAATGAAAAACTGTTTTTT. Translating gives CASSHRNEKLFF.

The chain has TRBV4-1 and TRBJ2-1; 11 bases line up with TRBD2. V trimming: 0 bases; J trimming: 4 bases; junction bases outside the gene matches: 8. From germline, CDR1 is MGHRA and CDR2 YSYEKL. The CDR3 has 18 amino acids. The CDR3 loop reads CASSQDWLAGGLYNEQFF. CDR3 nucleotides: TGCGCCAGCAGCCAAGACTGGCTAGCGGGAGGACTATACAATGAGCAGTTCTTC.

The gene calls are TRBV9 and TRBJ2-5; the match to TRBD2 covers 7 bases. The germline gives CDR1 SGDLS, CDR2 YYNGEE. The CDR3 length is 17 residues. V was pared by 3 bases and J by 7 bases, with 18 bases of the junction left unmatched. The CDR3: CASSEYPNSAWGGTQYF. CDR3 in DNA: TGTGCCAGCAGCGAATATCCGAACAGCGCCTGGGGGGGGACCCAGTACTTC.

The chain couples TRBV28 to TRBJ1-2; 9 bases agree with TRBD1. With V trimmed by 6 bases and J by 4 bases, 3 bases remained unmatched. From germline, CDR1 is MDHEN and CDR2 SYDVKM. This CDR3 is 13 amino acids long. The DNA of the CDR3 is TGTGCCAGCAGCAGGGGACAGGGCTATGGCTACACCTTC. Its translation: CASSRGQGYGYTF.

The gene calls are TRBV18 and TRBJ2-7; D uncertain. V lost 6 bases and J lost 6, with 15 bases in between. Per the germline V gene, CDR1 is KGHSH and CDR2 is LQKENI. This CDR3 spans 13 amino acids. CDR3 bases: TGTGCCAGCTCGTACTATCTTTGGCGCGAGCAGTACTTC. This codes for CASSYYLWREQYF.

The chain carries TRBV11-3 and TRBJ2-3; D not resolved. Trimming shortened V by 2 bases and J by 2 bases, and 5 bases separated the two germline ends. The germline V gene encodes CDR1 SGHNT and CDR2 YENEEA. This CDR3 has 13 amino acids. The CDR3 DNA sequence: TGTGCCAGCAGCTTAAGGGACACAGATACGCAGTATTTT. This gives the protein CASSLRDTDTQYF.

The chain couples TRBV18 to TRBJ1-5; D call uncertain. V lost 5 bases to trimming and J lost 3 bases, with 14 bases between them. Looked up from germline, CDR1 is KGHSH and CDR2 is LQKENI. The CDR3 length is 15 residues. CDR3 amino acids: CASSSAHGNNQPQHF. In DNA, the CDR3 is TGTGCCAGCTCATCCGCCCATGGGAACAATCAGCCCCAGCATTTT.

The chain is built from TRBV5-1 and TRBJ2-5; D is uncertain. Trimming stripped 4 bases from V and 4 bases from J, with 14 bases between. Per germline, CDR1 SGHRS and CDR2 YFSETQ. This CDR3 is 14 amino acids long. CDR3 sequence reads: CASSPGTMGETQYF. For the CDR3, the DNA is TGCGCCAGCAGCCCAGGTACGATGGGAGAGACCCAGTACTTC.

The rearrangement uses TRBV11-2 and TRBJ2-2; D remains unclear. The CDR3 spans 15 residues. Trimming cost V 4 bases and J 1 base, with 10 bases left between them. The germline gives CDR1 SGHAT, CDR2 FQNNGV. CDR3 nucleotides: TGTGCCAGCAGCTCGGGCTTCCTGAACACCGGGGAGCTGTTTTTT. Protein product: CASSSGFLNTGELFF. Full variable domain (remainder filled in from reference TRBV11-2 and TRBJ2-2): EAGVAQSPRYKIIEKRQSVAFWCNPISGHATLYWYQQILGQGPKLLIQFQNNGVVDDSQLPKDRFSAERLKGVDSTLKIQPAKLEDSAVYLCASSSGFLNTGELFFGEGSRLTVL.

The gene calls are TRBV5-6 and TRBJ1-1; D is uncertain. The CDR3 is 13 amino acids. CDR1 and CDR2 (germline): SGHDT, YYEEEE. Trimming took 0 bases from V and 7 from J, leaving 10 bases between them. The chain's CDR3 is CASSLGRENEAFF. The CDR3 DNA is TGTGCCAGCAGCTTGGGTAGGGAGAATGAAGCTTTCTTT. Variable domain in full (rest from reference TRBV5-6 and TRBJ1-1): DAGVTQSPTHLIKTRGQQVTLRCSPKSGHDTVSWYQQALGQGPQFIFQYYEEEERQRGNFPDRFSGHQFPNYSSELNVNALLLGDSALYLCASSLGRENEAFFGQGTRLTVV.

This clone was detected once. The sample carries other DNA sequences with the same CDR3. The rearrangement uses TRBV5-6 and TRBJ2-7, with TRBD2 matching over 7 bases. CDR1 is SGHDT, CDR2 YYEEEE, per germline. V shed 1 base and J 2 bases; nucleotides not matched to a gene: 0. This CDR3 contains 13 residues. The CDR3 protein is CASSLSGTYEQYF. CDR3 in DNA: TGTGCCAGCAGCTTGAGCGGGACCTACGAGCAGTACTTC.

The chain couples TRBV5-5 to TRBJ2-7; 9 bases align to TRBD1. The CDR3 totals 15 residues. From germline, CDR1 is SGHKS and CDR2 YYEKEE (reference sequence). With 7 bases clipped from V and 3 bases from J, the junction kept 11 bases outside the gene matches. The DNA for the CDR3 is TGTGCCAGCTCTTCCGCCGGGACAGGGATCTACGAGCAGTACTTC. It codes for CASSSAGTGIYEQYF.

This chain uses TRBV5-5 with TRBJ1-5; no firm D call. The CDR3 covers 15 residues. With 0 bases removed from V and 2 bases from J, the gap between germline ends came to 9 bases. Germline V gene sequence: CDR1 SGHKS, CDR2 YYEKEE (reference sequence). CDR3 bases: TGTGCCAGCAGCTTGGGATTCGGTGGCAATCAGCCCCAGCATTTT. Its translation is CASSLGFGGNQPQHF.

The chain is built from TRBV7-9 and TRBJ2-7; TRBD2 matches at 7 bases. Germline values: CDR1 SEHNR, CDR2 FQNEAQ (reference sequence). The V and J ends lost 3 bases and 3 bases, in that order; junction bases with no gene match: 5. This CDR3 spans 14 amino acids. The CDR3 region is CASSLGAGSYEQYF. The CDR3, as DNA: TGTGCCAGCAGCTTGGGAGCGGGGAGCTACGAGCAGTACTTC. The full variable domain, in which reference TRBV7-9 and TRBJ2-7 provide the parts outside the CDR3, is DTGVSQNPRHKITKRGQNVTFRCDPISEHNRLYWYRQTLGQGPEFLTYFQNEAQLEKSRLLSDRFSAERPKGSFSTLEIQRTEQGDSAMYLCASSLGAGSYEQYFGPGTRLTVT.

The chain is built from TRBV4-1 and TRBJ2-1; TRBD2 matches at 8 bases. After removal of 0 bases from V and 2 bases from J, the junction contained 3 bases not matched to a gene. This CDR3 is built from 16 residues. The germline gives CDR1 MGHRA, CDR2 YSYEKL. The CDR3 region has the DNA TGCGCCAGCAGCCAAGAGGGGGGACTAGCCTACAATGAGCAGTTCTTC. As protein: CASSQEGGLAYNEQFF.

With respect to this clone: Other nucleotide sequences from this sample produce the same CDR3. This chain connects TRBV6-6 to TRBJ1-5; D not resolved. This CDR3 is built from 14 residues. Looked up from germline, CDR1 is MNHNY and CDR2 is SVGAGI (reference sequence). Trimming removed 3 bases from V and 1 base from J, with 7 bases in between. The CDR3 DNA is TGTGCCAGCAGTTATCTGGCCAGCAATCAGCCCCAGCATTTT. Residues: CASSYLASNQPQHF.

The CDR3 is CATSRDPGRYGYTF. The CDR3 DNA sequence: TGTGCCACCAGCAGAGATCCAGGGAGATATGGCTACACCTTC. The rearrangement links TRBV15 to TRBJ1-2, with D perhaps TRBD1 (5 bases). The CDR3 covers 14 residues. Germline lookup yields CDR1 LNHNV and CDR2 YYDKDF (reference sequence). The V end lost 0 bases, the J end lost 5 bases, and 10 bases lay between the germline ends.

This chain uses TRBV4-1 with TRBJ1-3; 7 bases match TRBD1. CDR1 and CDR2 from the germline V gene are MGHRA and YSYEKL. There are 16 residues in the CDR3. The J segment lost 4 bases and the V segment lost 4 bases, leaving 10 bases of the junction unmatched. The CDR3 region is CASSLFSGTAGNTIYF. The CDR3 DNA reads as TGCGCCAGCAGCCTCTTTTCCGGGACAGCCGGAAACACCATATATTTT.

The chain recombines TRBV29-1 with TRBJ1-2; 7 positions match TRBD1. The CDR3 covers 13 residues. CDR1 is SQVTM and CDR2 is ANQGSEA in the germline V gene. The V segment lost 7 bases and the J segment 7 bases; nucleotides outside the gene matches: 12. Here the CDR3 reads CSAFGTARTGYTF. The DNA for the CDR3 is TGCAGCGCCTTCGGGACAGCGCGAACTGGCTACACCTTC.

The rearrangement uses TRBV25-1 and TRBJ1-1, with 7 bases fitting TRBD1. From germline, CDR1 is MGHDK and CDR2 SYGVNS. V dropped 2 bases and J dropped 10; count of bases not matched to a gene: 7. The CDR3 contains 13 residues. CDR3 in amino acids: CASSEPNRGGAFF. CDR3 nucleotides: TGTGCCAGCAGTGAACCGAACAGGGGAGGAGCTTTCTTT.

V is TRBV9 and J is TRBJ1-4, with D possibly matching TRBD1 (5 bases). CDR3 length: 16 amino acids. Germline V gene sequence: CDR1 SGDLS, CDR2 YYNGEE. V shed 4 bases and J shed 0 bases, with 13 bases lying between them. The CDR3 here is CASSTGTLATNEKLFF. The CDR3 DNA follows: TGTGCCAGCAGCACAGGAACCCTTGCAACTAATGAAAAACTGTTTTTT.

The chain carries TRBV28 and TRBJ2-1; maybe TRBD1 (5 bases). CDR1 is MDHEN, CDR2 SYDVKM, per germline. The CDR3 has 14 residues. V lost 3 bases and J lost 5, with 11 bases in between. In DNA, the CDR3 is TGTGCCAGCAGTTTGCAGGGTTTCAACAATGAGCAGTTCTTC. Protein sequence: CASSLQGFNNEQFF. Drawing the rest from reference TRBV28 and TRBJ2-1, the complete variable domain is DVKVTQSSRYLVKRTGEKVFLECVQDMDHENMFWYRQDPGLGLRLIYFSYDVKMKEKGDIPEGYSVSREKKERFSLILESASTNQTSMYLCASSLQGFNNEQFFGPGTRLTVL.

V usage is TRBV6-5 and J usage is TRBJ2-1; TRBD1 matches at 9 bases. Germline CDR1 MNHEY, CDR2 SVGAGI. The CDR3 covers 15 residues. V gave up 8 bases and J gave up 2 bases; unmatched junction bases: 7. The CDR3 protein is CASSTGTGTYNEQFF. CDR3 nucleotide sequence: TGTGCCAGCTCCACCGGGACAGGGACCTACAATGAGCAGTTCTTC.